A selection of T cell receptor beta chains follows, all from one sample in a study of blood T cell repertoires in COVID-19. Sequencing was performed with immunoSEQ multiplex PCR; in TCRdb, only in-frame clones are kept and a portion is missing. The data hold roughly 200,000 clones, with around 86% observed a single time. The sequenced sample was PBMCs or T cells enriched from blood (not recorded which). The receptors were sampled from a woman in her forties in a cohort exposed to, infected with or recovered from COVID-19 (not recorded which). The CDR3 runs from the conserved cysteine through the conserved F or W. The order of the fields is D gene, V gene, J gene, clone size, CDR3 length, CDR3 protein, CDR3 DNA. The D gene is left open where the match is weak. Clone sizes are given selectively: once, few, many, or a class where the clone is expanded.

-	TRBV5-4	TRBJ2-7	-	15	CASSSTQGGSYEQYF	TGTGCCAGCAGCTCCACACAGGGTGGTAGCTACGAGCAGTACTTC
TRBD1	TRBV27	TRBJ1-1	once	15	CASSLMGQGNTEAFF	TGTGCCAGCAGTTTAATGGGACAGGGTAACACTGAAGCTTTCTTT
TRBD1	TRBV29-1	TRBJ2-1	-	14	CSAPTGGPYNEQFF	TGCAGCGCCCCGACAGGGGGACCCTACAATGAGCAGTTCTTC
TRBD1	TRBV5-4	TRBJ1-3	-	14	CASSQGQAGNTIYF	TGTGCCAGCAGCCAGGGACAGGCTGGAAACACCATATATTTT
TRBD2	TRBV7-2	TRBJ2-5	-	16	CASSLGTSGAGETQYF	TGTGCCAGCAGCTTGGGGACTAGCGGGGCGGGGGAGACCCAGTACTTC
TRBD1	TRBV2	TRBJ1-5	-	12	CATQGVNQPQHF	TGTGCCACACAGGGGGTCAATCAGCCCCAGCATTTT
TRBD1	TRBV9	TRBJ2-6	-	19	CASSVAGTGSFSGANVLTF	TGTGCCAGCAGCGTAGCTGGGACAGGCTCCTTCTCTGGGGCCAACGTCCTGACTTTC
TRBD2	TRBV2	TRBJ2-2	-	15	CASVGTSGGPGELFF	TGTGCCAGCGTAGGGACTAGCGGCGGACCCGGGGAGCTGTTTTTT
TRBD2	TRBV11-3	TRBJ2-1	-	14	CASSLAGGPYEQFF	TGTGCCAGCAGCTTAGCGGGAGGGCCTTATGAGCAGTTCTTC
TRBD2	TRBV30	TRBJ2-1	-	13	CAWGASGNNEQFF	TGTGCCTGGGGGGCTAGCGGGAACAATGAGCAGTTCTTC
TRBD2	TRBV13	TRBJ2-5	-	15	CASSLGLAGRETQYF	TGTGCCAGCAGCTTGGGACTAGCGGGAAGAGAGACCCAGTACTTC
-	TRBV11-2	TRBJ1-5	-	15	CASSPSWGRAQPQHF	TGTGCCAGCAGCCCGTCGTGGGGGAGGGCTCAGCCCCAGCATTTT
TRBD2	TRBV27	TRBJ2-1	-	16	CASSLSLAGGLNEQFF	TGTGCCAGCAGTTTATCTCTAGCGGGGGGGCTTAATGAGCAGTTCTTC
TRBD1	TRBV4-1	TRBJ2-7	-	13	CASSQVADREQYF	TGCGCCAGCAGCCAAGTGGCGGACAGGGAGCAGTACTTC
-	TRBV5-1	TRBJ1-1	-	15	CASSFNWGRPEEAFF	TGCGCCAGCAGCTTTAACTGGGGGCGTCCGGAGGAAGCTTTCTTT
TRBD1	TRBV28	TRBJ1-4	-	14	CASRMTGGFEKLFF	TGTGCCAGCAGGATGACAGGGGGATTCGAAAAACTGTTTTTT
-	TRBV13	TRBJ2-1	-	14	CASSLGSSYNEQFF	TGTGCCAGCAGCTTAGGGAGCTCCTACAATGAGCAGTTCTTC
TRBD1	TRBV19	TRBJ2-7	-	16	CASSITPGQGYYEQYF	TGTGCCAGTAGTATAACTCCGGGACAGGGTTACTACGAGCAGTACTTC
TRBD1	TRBV5-1	TRBJ1-4	-	13	CASSQQGNEKLFF	TGCGCCAGCAGCCAACAGGGGAATGAAAAACTGTTTTTT
TRBD2	TRBV5-4	TRBJ2-7	-	16	CASSLGTSGGSYEQYF	TGTGCCAGCAGCTTGGGGACTAGCGGGGGTTCCTACGAGCAGTACTTC
-	TRBV5-4	TRBJ1-1	-	13	CASSLAPGIEAFF	TGTGCCAGCAGCTTGGCCCCCGGGATAGAAGCTTTCTTT
-	TRBV27	TRBJ1-4	-	15	CASSLSRGLNEKLFF	TGTGCCAGCAGTTTATCAAGGGGATTGAATGAAAAACTGTTTTTT
-	TRBV7-2	TRBJ2-1	-	12	CASSVQGPEQFF	TGTGCCAGCAGCGTACAGGGACCTGAGCAGTTCTTC
-	TRBV11-2	TRBJ1-2	-	15	CASSLAPDANYGYTF	TGTGCCAGCAGTCTAGCCCCAGACGCTAACTATGGCTACACCTTC
TRBD2	TRBV5-6	TRBJ2-1	-	15	CASSSGAGVFNEQFF	TGTGCCAGCAGCTCTGGGGCGGGAGTGTTCAATGAGCAGTTCTTC
TRBD1	TRBV9	TRBJ1-2	-	16	CASSAGDSPLASGYTF	TGTGCCAGCAGCGCAGGGGACAGTCCCTTAGCTTCTGGCTACACCTTC
-	TRBV19	TRBJ2-1	-	12	CASSRLNNEQFF	TGTGCCAGTAGCAGACTTAACAATGAGCAGTTCTTC
-	TRBV5-1	TRBJ1-3	-	14	CASSFGGNGNTIYF	TGCGCCAGCAGCTTTGGAGGGAATGGAAACACCATATATTTT
-	TRBV6-5	TRBJ2-3	-	12	CASSRTPDTQYF	TGTGCCAGCAGTAGGACACCAGATACGCAGTATTTT
-	TRBV28	TRBJ1-1	-	12	CASSFVGRPAFF	TGTGCCAGCAGTTTTGTTGGGAGGCCAGCTTTCTTT
-	TRBV5-1	TRBJ1-2	-	17	CASSLWDTVGSNYGYTF	TGCGCCAGCAGCTTGTGGGACACCGTCGGGTCTAACTATGGCTACACCTTC